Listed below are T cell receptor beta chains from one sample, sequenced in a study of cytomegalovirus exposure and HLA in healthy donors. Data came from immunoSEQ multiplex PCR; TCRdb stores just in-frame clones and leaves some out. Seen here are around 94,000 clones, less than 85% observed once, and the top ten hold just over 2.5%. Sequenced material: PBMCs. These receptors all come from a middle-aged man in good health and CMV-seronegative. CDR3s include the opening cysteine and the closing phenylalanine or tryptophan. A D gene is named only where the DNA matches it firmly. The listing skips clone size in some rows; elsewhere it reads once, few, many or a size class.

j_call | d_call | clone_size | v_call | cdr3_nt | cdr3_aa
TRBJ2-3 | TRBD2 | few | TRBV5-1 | TGCGCCAGCAGCGCGGTGCCCCTCGGGGGGGGCACAGATACGCAGTATTTT | CASSAVPLGGGTDTQYF
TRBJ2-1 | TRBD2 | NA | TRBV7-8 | TGTGCCAGCAGCTTAATTCTAGCGGGGGGGTACAATGAGCAGTTCTTC | CASSLILAGGYNEQFF
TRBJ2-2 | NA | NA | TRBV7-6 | TGTGCCAGCAGCTCACCCCCATGGGGGACTCCAAACACCGGGGAGCTGTTTTTT | CASSSPPWGTPNTGELFF
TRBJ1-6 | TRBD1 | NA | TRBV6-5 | TGTGCCAGCAAGGTTGGAGGGGGCCAGTCACCCCTCCACTTT | CASKVGGGQSPLHF
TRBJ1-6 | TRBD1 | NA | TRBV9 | TGTGCCAGCAGCGTAGGGTCAGGGGGAAATTCACCCCTCCACTTT | CASSVGSGGNSPLHF
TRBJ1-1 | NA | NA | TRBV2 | TGTGCCAGCATGGTCGGGGCGGGGACCGAAGCTTTCTTT | CASMVGAGTEAFF
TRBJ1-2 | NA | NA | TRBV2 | TGTGCCAGCGCTAAAGAGGGGACATCTAACTATGGCTACACCTTC | CASAKEGTSNYGYTF
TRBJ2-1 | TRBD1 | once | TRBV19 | TGTGCCAGTAGTCGGAGACAGGGGAGAGATGAGCAGTTCTTC | CASSRRQGRDEQFF
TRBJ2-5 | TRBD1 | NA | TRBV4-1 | TGCGCCAGCAGCCAGGGACAGCTACAAGAGACCCAGTACTTC | CASSQGQLQETQYF
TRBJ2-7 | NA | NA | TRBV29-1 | TGCAGCGTCGTACCGCGAGGGCAGGTTTTCTACGAGCAGTACTTC | CSVVPRGQVFYEQYF
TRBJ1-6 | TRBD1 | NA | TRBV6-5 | TGTGCCAGCAGTATAGAGACAGGGAGTTTTACACCCCTCCACTTT | CASSIETGSFTPLHF
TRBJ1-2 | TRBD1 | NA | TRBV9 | TGTGCCAGCAGCGCCCAGGGCCCCGGGACAGCGATCTATGGCTACACCTTC | CASSAQGPGTAIYGYTF
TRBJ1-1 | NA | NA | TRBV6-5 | TGTGCCAGCAGCCCAAGCCTCGACAGGACTGAAGCTTTCTTT | CASSPSLDRTEAFF
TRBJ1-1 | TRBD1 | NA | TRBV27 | TGTGCCAGCAGTTACAGGGGGAACACTGAAGCTTTCTTT | CASSYRGNTEAFF
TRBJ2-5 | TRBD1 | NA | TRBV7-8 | TGTGCCAGCAGCTTAGTAGGGACAGAGGATAAAGAGACCCAGTACTTC | CASSLVGTEDKETQYF
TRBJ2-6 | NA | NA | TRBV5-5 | TGTGCCAGCAGCTTTCAGGGCCGGGGGGGGGCCAACGTCCTGACTTTC | CASSFQGRGGANVLTF
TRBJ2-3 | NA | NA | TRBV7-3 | TGTGCCAGCAGCTGGGGGGGCACAGATACGCAGTATTTT | CASSWGGTDTQYF
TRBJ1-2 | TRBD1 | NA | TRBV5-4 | TGTGCCAGCAGCGACAGGACAGGGGACTACTATGGCTACACCTTC | CASSDRTGDYYGYTF
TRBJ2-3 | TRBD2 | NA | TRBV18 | TGTGCCAGCTCACCAGGAGCGGGGCCCACAGATACGCAGTATTTT | CASSPGAGPTDTQYF
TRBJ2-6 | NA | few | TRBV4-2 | TGTGCCAGCACCGAGGGAGGAACTGGGGCCAACGTCCTGACTTTC | CASTEGGTGANVLTF
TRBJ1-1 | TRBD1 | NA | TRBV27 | TGTGCCAGCAGTTTACGAGGGGGCAACACTGAAGCTTTCTTT | CASSLRGGNTEAFF
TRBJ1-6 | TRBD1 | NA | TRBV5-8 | TGTGCCAGCAGCTTTAGGACAGGGATGTCACCCCTCCACTTT | CASSFRTGMSPLHF
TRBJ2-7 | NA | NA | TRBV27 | TGTGCCAGCAGTGGTTTCCCAGCAGGGAAGGGCTACGAGCAGTACTTC | CASSGFPAGKGYEQYF
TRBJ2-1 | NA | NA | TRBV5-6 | TGTGCCAGCAGCTTGGTAGGGGGGGCGTATGAGCAGTTCTTC | CASSLVGGAYEQFF
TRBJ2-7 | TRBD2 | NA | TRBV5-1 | TGCGCCAGCAGCTTGGGGGCGGGGGGTCAATTCGAGCAGTACTTC | CASSLGAGGQFEQYF
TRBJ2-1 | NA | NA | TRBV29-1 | TGCAGCGTTGAAGATGCCAGTCCTGAGCAGTTCTTC | CSVEDASPEQFF
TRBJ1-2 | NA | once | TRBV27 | TGTGCCAGCAGTTTGACAGTTAACTATGGCTACACCTTC | CASSLTVNYGYTF
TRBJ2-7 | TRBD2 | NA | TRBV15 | TGTGCCACCAGCAGAGATAGGGGACTAGCGGCCTACGAGCAGTACTTC | CATSRDRGLAAYEQYF
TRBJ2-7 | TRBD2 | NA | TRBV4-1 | TGCGCCAGCAGCCAACTAATTAGCGGGGGGCCCTACGAGCAGTACTTC | CASSQLISGGPYEQYF
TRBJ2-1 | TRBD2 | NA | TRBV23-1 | TGCGCCAGCACCCCTCTAGCGGGGGCCTCCTACAATGAGCAGTTCTTC | CASTPLAGASYNEQFF
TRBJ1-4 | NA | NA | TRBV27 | TGTGCCAGCAGGACAGGTACCTCTAATGAAAAACTGTTTTTT | CASRTGTSNEKLFF
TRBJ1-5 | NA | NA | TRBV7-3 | TGTGCCAGGTTCGAGGGAGGCAATCAGCCCCAGCATTTT | CARFEGGNQPQHF
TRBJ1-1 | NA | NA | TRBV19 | TGTGCCAGTATGATCGGGGGGGCTGGGGGCACTGAAGCTTTCTTT | CASMIGGAGGTEAFF
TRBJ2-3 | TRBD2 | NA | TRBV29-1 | TGCAGCGTTGACGGACTAGCGGGGAGAAGCACAGATACGCAGTATTTT | CSVDGLAGRSTDTQYF
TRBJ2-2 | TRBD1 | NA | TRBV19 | TGTGCCAGTAACATAGGACAGGGGGCGGGCGGGGAGCTGTTTTTT | CASNIGQGAGGELFF
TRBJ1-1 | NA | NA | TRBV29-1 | TGCAGCGTTGAAGATTGGCTGGAAACCCGCCAAGGGGGCACTGAAGCTTTCTTT | CSVEDWLETRQGGTEAFF
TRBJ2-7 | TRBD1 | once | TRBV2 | TGTGCCAACTTCCAACCGGGACAGTACGAGCAGTACTTC | CANFQPGQYEQYF
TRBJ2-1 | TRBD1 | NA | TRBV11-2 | TGTGCCAGCAGCTTGGGACAGGGGTCCTACAATGAGCAGTTCTTC | CASSLGQGSYNEQFF
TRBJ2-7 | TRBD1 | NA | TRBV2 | TGTGCCAGCCTGGTGACAGGGGTCTCCTACGAGCAGTACTTC | CASLVTGVSYEQYF
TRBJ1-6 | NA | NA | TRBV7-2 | TGTGCCAGCAGCCCCTCCACAGGGCCCGATTCACCCCTCCACTTT | CASSPSTGPDSPLHF
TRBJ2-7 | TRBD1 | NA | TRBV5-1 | TGCGCCAGCATCGATGACAGGGGGTACGAGCAGTACTTC | CASIDDRGYEQYF
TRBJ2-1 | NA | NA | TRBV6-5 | TGTGCCAGCATCTACATGGCGGTTGAGTTCTTC | CASIYMAVEFF